These T cell receptor beta chains were read from a single sample in a study of vaccination effects on CD4 cells after COVID-19. No cognate antigen is known for these TCRs. Using immunoSEQ multiplex PCR, the repertoire was profiled, and TCRdb retains in-frame clones only, with some absent. In the table there are 55,000 to 70,000 clones, under 80% of which are singletons. This specimen consisted of CD4+ T cells from PBMCs cultured with HCoV-OC43 spike peptides, obtained after COVID-19 vaccination. The source of these receptors is a human donor who received a COVID-19 vaccine. The CDR3 runs from the conserved cysteine through the conserved F or W. The order of the fields is D gene, J gene, V gene, clone size, CDR3 length, CDR3 protein, CDR3 DNA. The D gene is left open where the match is weak. Only part of the rows carry a size: once, few, many, or a class if the clone is expanded.

D: NA
J: TRBJ1-2
V: TRBV19
size: NA
length: 16
CDR3: CASRPPSGGSGRSYTF
DNA: TGTGCCAGTAGGCCCCCATCTGGGGGCTCCGGCCGGAGCTACACCTTC

D: TRBD1
J: TRBJ1-5
V: TRBV7-9
size: NA
length: 14
CDR3: CASSWGQGGQPQHF
DNA: TGTGCCAGCAGCTGGGGACAGGGAGGACAGCCCCAGCATTTT

D: NA
J: TRBJ2-5
V: TRBV6-6
size: NA
length: 13
CDR3: CASSYPSQETQYF
DNA: TGTGCCAGCAGTTACCCGAGCCAAGAGACCCAGTACTTC

D: NA
J: TRBJ1-6
V: TRBV18
size: NA
length: 15
CDR3: CASSPVWGSDSPLHF
DNA: TGTGCCAGCTCACCAGTTTGGGGGTCGGACTCACCCCTCCACTTT

D: TRBD2
J: TRBJ2-3
V: TRBV24-1
size: NA
length: 16
CDR3: CATSRYSGEVPDTQYF
DNA: TGTGCCACCAGCAGATATAGCGGGGAGGTTCCAGATACGCAGTATTTT

D: TRBD1
J: TRBJ1-2
V: TRBV2
size: few
length: 14
CDR3: CASNTGGHLYGYTF
DNA: TGTGCCAGTAATACAGGGGGCCATCTCTATGGCTACACCTTC

D: NA
J: TRBJ1-1
V: TRBV7-2
size: NA
length: 14
CDR3: CASSPDVGRAQAFF
DNA: TGTGCCAGCAGCCCAGACGTGGGCAGGGCTCAAGCTTTCTTT

D: NA
J: TRBJ2-5
V: TRBV7-2
size: few
length: 14
CDR3: CASSFTRYQETQYF
DNA: TGTGCCAGCAGCTTCACCAGATACCAAGAGACCCAGTACTTC

D: TRBD1
J: TRBJ2-3
V: TRBV19
size: NA
length: 15
CDR3: CASSMDRGVEDTQYF
DNA: TGTGCCAGTAGTATGGACAGGGGCGTTGAAGATACGCAGTATTTT

D: NA
J: TRBJ1-1
V: TRBV6-2/TRBV6-3
size: NA
length: 14
CDR3: CASSLRFAAAEAFF
DNA: TGTGCCAGCAGTCTCCGTTTTGCCGCCGCTGAAGCTTTCTTT

D: NA
J: TRBJ2-4
V: TRBV25-1
size: NA
length: 11
CDR3: CASSRANIQYF
DNA: TGTGCCAGCAGCAGGGCTAACATTCAGTACTTC

D: NA
J: TRBJ1-4
V: TRBV7-9
size: NA
length: 13
CDR3: CASSSRGSEKLFF
DNA: TGTGCCAGCAGCTCGAGGGGTTCTGAAAAACTGTTTTTT

D: TRBD1
J: TRBJ2-5
V: TRBV14
size: NA
length: 13
CDR3: CASRTGGAETQYF
DNA: TGTGCCAGCAGGACAGGGGGCGCGGAGACCCAGTACTTC

D: NA
J: TRBJ1-2
V: TRBV6-2/TRBV6-3
size: NA
length: 12
CDR3: CASSWTNIGYTF
DNA: TGTGCCAGCAGTTGGACGAATATCGGCTACACCTTC

D: NA
J: TRBJ1-1
V: TRBV5-1
size: NA
length: 16
CDR3: CASSFNLQWYDTEAFF
DNA: TGCGCCAGCAGCTTCAATTTGCAATGGTACGACACTGAAGCTTTCTTT

D: NA
J: TRBJ2-3
V: TRBV5-1
size: NA
length: 16
CDR3: CASSLTGLVGTDTQYF
DNA: TGCGCCAGCAGCTTGACAGGTCTGGTAGGCACAGATACGCAGTATTTT

D: NA
J: TRBJ1-2
V: TRBV18
size: NA
length: 15
CDR3: CASSPMGRGDYGYTF
DNA: TGTGCCAGCTCACCTATGGGCAGGGGAGACTATGGCTACACCTTC

D: NA
J: TRBJ1-1
V: TRBV6-4
size: NA
length: 13
CDR3: CASSNHLDTEAFF
DNA: TGTGCCAGCAGTAACCACCTGGACACTGAAGCTTTCTTT

D: TRBD1
J: TRBJ1-4
V: TRBV5-1
size: NA
length: 12
CDR3: CASSFTGGKLFF
DNA: TGCGCCAGCAGCTTCACAGGGGGAAAACTGTTTTTT

D: NA
J: TRBJ2-1
V: TRBV9
size: NA
length: 17
CDR3: CASSVGGVRASYNEQFF
DNA: TGTGCCAGCAGCGTAGGCGGGGTAAGGGCCTCCTACAATGAGCAGTTCTTC

D: NA
J: TRBJ1-1
V: TRBV6-4
size: once
length: 14
CDR3: CASSDPSAPTEAFF
DNA: TGTGCCAGCAGTGACCCGTCGGCCCCCACTGAAGCTTTCTTT

D: NA
J: TRBJ1-5
V: TRBV12-5
size: NA
length: 14
CDR3: CASGLGGKEQPQHF
DNA: TGTGCTAGTGGTTTGGGGGGGAAGGAACAGCCCCAGCATTTT

D: NA
J: TRBJ1-5
V: TRBV6-4
size: NA
length: 13
CDR3: CASSVTANQPQHF
DNA: TGTGCCAGCAGTGTTACAGCTAATCAGCCCCAGCATTTT

D: TRBD1
J: TRBJ1-5
V: TRBV19
size: NA
length: 18
CDR3: CASSSRDRLLMGNQPQHF
DNA: TGTGCCAGTAGTTCCCGGGACAGGCTTTTGATGGGCAATCAGCCCCAGCATTTT

D: NA
J: TRBJ1-6
V: TRBV2
size: few
length: 15
CDR3: CASSDRWAANSPLHF
DNA: TGTGCCAGCAGTGATAGATGGGCAGCTAATTCACCCCTCCACTTT

D: NA
J: TRBJ1-1
V: TRBV19
size: NA
length: 12
CDR3: CASSFPNTEAFF
DNA: TGTGCCAGTAGTTTCCCGAACACTGAAGCTTTCTTT

D: TRBD1
J: TRBJ1-1
V: TRBV3-1/TRBV3-2
size: NA
length: 16
CDR3: CASSHGGTGDSAEAFF
DNA: TGTGCCAGCAGCCACGGGGGGACAGGGGACTCGGCTGAAGCTTTCTTT

D: NA
J: TRBJ2-1
V: TRBV12-5
size: once
length: 11
CDR3: CASGSSNEQFF
DNA: TGTGCTAGTGGTTCGTCCAATGAGCAGTTCTTC

D: NA
J: TRBJ1-1
V: TRBV6-5
size: once
length: 14
CDR3: CASSSAGRKSEAFF
DNA: TGTGCCAGCAGTTCGGCAGGACGGAAATCTGAAGCTTTCTTT